The 3 T cell receptor beta chains listed next were all sequenced from one sample in a study of T cells in women clearing cervical HPV infection. Profiled with immunoSEQ multiplex PCR; TCRdb holds only in-frame clones, not every one. The sample table includes about 32,000 clones. The sample comprised blood buffy coat. The receptor source for this set is a woman aged 18-70 years with a cervical HPV16 infection that either progressed to CIN3+ or cleared (not recorded which).

Worth noting for this clone: The DNA ends 3 residues before the CDR3 does, and the rest of the CDR3 is filled in from the germline J gene. The rearrangement joins TRBV5-5 to TRBJ2-7, with D hard to call. Germline loops: CDR1 SGHKS, CDR2 YYEKEE (reference sequence). Trimming removed 1 base from V and 2 bases from J, with 4 bases in between. This CDR3 has 12 amino acids. The covered CDR3 bases are TGTGCCAGCAGCTTGCAGGCCTACGAG. Encoded protein: CASSLQAYE. The entire CDR3 is CASSLQAYEQYF.

As to this clone: From the germline J gene comes the end of the CDR3, since the read stops 3 residues before it. The chain combines TRBV2 with TRBJ2-1; D call uncertain. Germline V gene sequence: CDR1 SNHLY, CDR2 FYNNEI. This CDR3 has 13 amino acids. V lost 6 bases to trimming and J lost 3 bases, with 9 bases between them. CDR3 DNA, as far as it was read: TGTGCCAGCAGAGCGACTGGCTACAATGAG. Translation gives CASRATGYNE. The full CDR3 reads CASRATGYNEQFF.

Notes on this clone: The CDR3 is cut off 3 residues early in the read; its end comes from the germline J gene. The V call is TRBV20-1, the J call TRBJ1-5; D is uncertain. Looked up from germline, CDR1 is DFQATT and CDR2 is SNEGSKA (reference sequence). V dropped 0 bases and J dropped 3 bases, with 6 bases sitting between them. This CDR3 has 13 amino acids. The CDR3 sequence is CSARDPYNQPQHF. CDR3 bases read: TGCAGTGCTAGAGATCCGTACAATCAGCCC.